What follows is one T cell receptor (beta chain) and its context. Its antigen is still unknown. This record comes from a study of spatial heterogeneity in lung cancer. About the research overall: Strongly correlated with TCR transcript counts in tumor regions was a T cell module score, which was a transcriptional module score calculated from matched bulk RNA-seq. Points from the study as a whole: It was found that expanded intratumoral alpha and beta TCR counts tracked tumor mutation counts. Coverage of tumor T cells, an estimated figure, was roughly 6.9% for alpha and around 12% for beta chains.

The J segment lost 4 bases and the V segment lost 5 bases, leaving 6 bases of the junction unmatched. CDR3 length: 16 amino acids. Germline CDR1 reads MNHEY; CDR2 reads SVGAGI. TCRdb passed the 5' RACE reads through MiXCR, listing each CDR3 protein once. The profile shows approximately 2,800 distinct CDR3 sequences, more than 10% of them singletons. As to time point: sample taken at primary tumor resection. Sequencing of whole RNA from tumor, nontumor lung or frozen PBMC involved no sorting. The TCR was taken from a male donor with early-stage non-small cell lung cancer. The sequencing here drew on lung tumor tissue, taken at surgery. The chain is built from TRBV6-5 and TRBJ2-2; TRBD2 agrees at 11 bases. CDR3 sequence: CASSALLAGGTGELFF. CDR3 DNA sequence: TGTGCCAGCAGTGCCCTGCTAGCGGGGGGCACCGGGGAGCTGTTTTTT.